This T cell receptor (beta chain) was sequenced in a study of blood T cell repertoires in COVID-19. V lost 8 bases, J lost 4 bases, and 14 bases lay in between. This CDR3 comprises 13 residues. Per the germline V gene, CDR1 is ENHRY and CDR2 is SYGVKD. Per the authors' pipeline: Nucleated cell counts were estimated from reference gene primer amplification. Clones were read by immunoSEQ multiplex PCR, and TCRdb kept only the in-frame ones, dropping some. That table is the source of V, J and clone size, and D and trimming were worked out from the DNA. The sample holds about 210,000 clones, around 84% seen once.

The chain joins TRBV10-3 to TRBJ1-1; the D is unclear. Sequencing used peripheral blood. The receptor was isolated from an elderly woman with COVID-19, enrolled during active disease. The CDR3 DNA reads TGTGCCATCGGCACCGGGAGTAGCACTGAAGCTTTCTTT. Its translation is CAIGTGSSTEAFF.